This TCR beta chain was found in a study of beta chain features in type 1 diabetes. Overall study results and limits: Equally in patients and controls, shorter templates might have been favored by PCR. Patients showed naive, central memory and Treg TCRB repertoires that appeared more similar than those of healthy donors.

CDR3 size: 17 residues. Per germline, CDR1 SGDLS and CDR2 YYNGEE. Losses at the gene ends were 4 bases for V and 1 base for J; bases not matched to a gene: 6. This clone came up a few times. The antigen remains unidentified. Reverse transcription of all isolated RNA meant that expressed TCRB transcripts were sequenced. Clones were sequenced by immunoSEQ multiplex PCR, and TCRdb holds only the in-frame ones, with some missing. This sample carries roughly 150,000 clones, more than 9.5% of them seen once, and the ten largest clones take under 2.5%. The sequenced material came from central memory CD4+ T cells from blood. The V gene is TRBV9, the J gene TRBJ2-3; 13 bases are a match to TRBD2. This clonotype originated in a young man in good health. Here the CDR3 reads CASSTGTSGDGTDTQYF. Written as DNA, the CDR3 is TGTGCCAGCAGCACCGGGACTAGCGGGGATGGCACAGATACGCAGTATTTT.